The present entry profiles one TCR beta chain with its context. This entry comes from a study of control samples from healthy donors and cancer patients. TCRdb's copy holds only in-frame clones and misses some; the assay was immunoSEQ multiplex PCR. The sample records 95,000 to 150,000 clones, roughly 92% being singletons. Specimen: PBMCs. This receptor was taken from a man aged 80 or over with head and neck cancer.

The CDR3 spells CASSETVNYGYTF. The CDR3, as DNA: TGTGCCAGCAGTGAGACAGTTAACTATGGCTACACCTTC. The chain links TRBV2 to TRBJ1-2, with D maybe TRBD1 (5 bases). V was shortened by 3 bases and J by 1 base, with 6 bases between the two germline ends. This CDR3 is built from 13 residues. Germline V CDR1 and CDR2: SNHLY, FYNNEI.